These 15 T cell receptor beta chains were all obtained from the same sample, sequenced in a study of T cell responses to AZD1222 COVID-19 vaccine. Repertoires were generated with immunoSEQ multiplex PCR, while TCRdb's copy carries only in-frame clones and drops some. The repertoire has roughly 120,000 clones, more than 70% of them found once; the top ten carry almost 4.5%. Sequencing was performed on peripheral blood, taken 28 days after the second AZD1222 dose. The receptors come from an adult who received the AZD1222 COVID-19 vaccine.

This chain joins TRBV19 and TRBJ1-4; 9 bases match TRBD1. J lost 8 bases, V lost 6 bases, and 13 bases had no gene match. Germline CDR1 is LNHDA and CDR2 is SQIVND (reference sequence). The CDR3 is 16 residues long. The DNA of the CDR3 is TGTGCCAGTAGCCCTTTCACAGGGGGCGATAACGAAAAACTGTTTTTT. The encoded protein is CASSPFTGGDNEKLFF. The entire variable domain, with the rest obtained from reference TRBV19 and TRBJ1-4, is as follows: DGGITQSPKYLFRKEGQNVTLSCEQNLNHDAMYWYRQDPGQGLRLIYYSQIVNDFQKGDIAEGYSVSREKKESFPLTVTSAQKNPTAFYLCASSPFTGGDNEKLFFGSGTQLSVL.

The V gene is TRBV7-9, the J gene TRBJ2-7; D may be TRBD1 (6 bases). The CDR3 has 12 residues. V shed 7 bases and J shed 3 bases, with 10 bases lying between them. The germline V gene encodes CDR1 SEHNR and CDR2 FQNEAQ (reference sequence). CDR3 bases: TGTGCCAGCACCCGGACAGACTACGAGCAGTACTTC. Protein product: CASTRTDYEQYF.

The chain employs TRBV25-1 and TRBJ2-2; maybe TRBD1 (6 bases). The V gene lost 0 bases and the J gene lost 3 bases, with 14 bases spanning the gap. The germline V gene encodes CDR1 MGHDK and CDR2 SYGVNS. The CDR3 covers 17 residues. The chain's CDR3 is CASSEYMRAGDTGELFF. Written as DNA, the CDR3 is TGTGCCAGCAGTGAATATATGAGGGCAGGGGACACCGGGGAGCTGTTTTTT.

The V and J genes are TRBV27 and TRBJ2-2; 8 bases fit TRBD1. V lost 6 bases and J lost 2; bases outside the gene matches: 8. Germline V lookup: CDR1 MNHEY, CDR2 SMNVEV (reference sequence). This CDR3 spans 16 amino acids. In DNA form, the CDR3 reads TGTGCCAGCAGACCCGACAGGGGAATTAACACCGGGGAGCTGTTTTTT. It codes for CASRPDRGINTGELFF.

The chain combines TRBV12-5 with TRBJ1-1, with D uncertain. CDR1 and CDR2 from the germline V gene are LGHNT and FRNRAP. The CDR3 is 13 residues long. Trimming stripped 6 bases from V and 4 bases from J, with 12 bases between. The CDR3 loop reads CASGPREGTEAFF. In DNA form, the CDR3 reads TGTGCTAGTGGCCCTAGGGAAGGCACTGAAGCTTTCTTT.

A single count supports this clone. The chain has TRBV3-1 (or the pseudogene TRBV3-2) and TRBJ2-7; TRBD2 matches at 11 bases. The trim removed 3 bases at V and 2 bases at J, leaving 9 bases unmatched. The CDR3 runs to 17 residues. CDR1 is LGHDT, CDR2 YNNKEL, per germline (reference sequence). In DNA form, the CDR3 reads TGTGCCAGCAGCCAGGCCACGGGACTAGCGGATACCTACGAGCAGTACTTC. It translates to CASSQATGLADTYEQYF.

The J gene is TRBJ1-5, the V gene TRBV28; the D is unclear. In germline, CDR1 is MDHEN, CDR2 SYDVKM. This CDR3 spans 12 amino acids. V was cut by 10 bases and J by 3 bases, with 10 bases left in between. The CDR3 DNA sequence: TGTGCCACCGACAAGAACAATCAGCCCCAGCATTTT. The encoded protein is CATDKNNQPQHF.

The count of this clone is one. The CDR3 DNA reads TGTGCCAGCATCTCACTAGCGTCTAGCTCCTACGAGCAGTACTTC. Translated, it gives CASISLASSSYEQYF. The chain joins TRBV6-5 to TRBJ2-7; 7 bases line up with TRBD2. Germline V gives CDR1 MNHEY, CDR2 SVGAGI. This CDR3 is built from 15 residues. Unmatched junction bases numbered 9, after V lost 7 bases and J lost 0 bases.

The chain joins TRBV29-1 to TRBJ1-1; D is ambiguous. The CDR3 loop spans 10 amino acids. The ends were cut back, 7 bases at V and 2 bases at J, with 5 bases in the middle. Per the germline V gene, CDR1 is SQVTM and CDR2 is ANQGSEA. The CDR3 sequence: CSAHNTEAFF. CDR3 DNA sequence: TGCAGCGCGCATAACACTGAAGCTTTCTTT.

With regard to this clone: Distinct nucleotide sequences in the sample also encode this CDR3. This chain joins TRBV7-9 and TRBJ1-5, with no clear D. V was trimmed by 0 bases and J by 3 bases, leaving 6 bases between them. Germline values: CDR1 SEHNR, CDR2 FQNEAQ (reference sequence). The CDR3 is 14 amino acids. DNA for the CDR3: TGTGCCAGCAGCTTAGCAGGGTCCAATCAGCCCCAGCATTTT. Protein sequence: CASSLAGSNQPQHF.

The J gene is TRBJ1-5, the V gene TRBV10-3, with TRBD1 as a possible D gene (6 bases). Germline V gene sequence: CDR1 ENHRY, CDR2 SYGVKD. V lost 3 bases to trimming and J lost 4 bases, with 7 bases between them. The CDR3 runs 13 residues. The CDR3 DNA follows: TGTGCCATCAGTGACCAGGGGAATCAGCCCCAGCATTTT. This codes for CAISDQGNQPQHF.

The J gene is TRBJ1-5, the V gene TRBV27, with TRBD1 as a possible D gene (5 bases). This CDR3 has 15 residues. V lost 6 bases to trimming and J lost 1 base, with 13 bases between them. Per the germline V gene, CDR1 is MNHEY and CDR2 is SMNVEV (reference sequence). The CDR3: CASSRGVGSNQPQHF. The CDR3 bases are TGTGCCAGCAGCCGGGGGGTGGGAAGCAATCAGCCCCAGCATTTT.

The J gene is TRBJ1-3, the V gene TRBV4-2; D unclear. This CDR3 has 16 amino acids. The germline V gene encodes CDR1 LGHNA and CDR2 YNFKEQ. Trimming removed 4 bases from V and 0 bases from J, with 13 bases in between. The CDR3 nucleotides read TGTGCCAGCAGCCCCCCAATCCTAAACTCTGGAAACACCATATATTTT. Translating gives CASSPPILNSGNTIYF.

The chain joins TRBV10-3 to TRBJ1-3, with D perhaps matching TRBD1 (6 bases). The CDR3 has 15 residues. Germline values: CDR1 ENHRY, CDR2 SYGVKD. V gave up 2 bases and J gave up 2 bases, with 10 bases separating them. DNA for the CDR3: TGTGCCATCAGTGAGATTGGGGGCCCTGGAAACACCATATATTTT. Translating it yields CAISEIGGPGNTIYF.

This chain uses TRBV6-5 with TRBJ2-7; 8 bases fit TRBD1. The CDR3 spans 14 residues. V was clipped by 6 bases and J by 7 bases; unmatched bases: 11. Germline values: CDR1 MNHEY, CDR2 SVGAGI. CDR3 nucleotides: TGTGCCAGCAGCCCGGACAGGGTGGAGTCTGAGCAGTACTTC. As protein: CASSPDRVESEQYF.